This TCR beta chain was observed in a study of OX40 agonist ivuxolimab in advanced cancers. Profiling relied on immunoSEQ multiplex PCR, and the TCRdb table lists in-frame clones only, not all of them. The repertoire consists of about 100,000 clones, with roughly 94% occurring once and the leading ten covering roughly 2.6%. Germline V gene data show CDR1 as SGHDT and CDR2 as YYEEEE. This CDR3 is 15 amino acids long. Trimming removed 0 bases at V and 5 bases at J, with 15 bases between. The sequenced sample was CD4+ or CD8+ T cells sorted from blood, obtained in a trial of the OX40 agonist ivuxolimab. The sequence was collected from an adult with an advanced solid tumor such as melanoma, head and neck, liver or kidney cancer. The rearrangement links TRBV5-6 to TRBJ2-7; D is unclear. The CDR3: CASSLEGRETNEQYF. The CDR3 DNA reads as TGTGCCAGCAGCTTGGAAGGCCGAGAAACCAACGAGCAGTACTTC.